The next 21 T cell receptor beta chains were all read from a single sample in a study of blood T cell repertoires in COVID-19. Sequenced by immunoSEQ multiplex PCR; TCRdb stores in-frame clones only, minus some. The sample contains more than 85,000 clones, around 86% of which appear only once. The sequencing sample was made of peripheral blood. These receptors all come from a woman in her 70s with acute or convalescent COVID-19.

This clone has only one observation. The genes are TRBV4-2 and TRBJ2-5, with 10 bases lining up with TRBD2. Germline V CDR1 and CDR2: LGHNA, YNFKEQ. The CDR3 has 16 residues. Losses at the gene ends were 5 bases for V and 1 base for J; bases not matched to a gene: 7. In nucleotides, the CDR3 is TGTGCCAGCAGCACAATAGCGGGGGGCCCCCAAGAGACCCAGTACTTC. This encodes CASSTIAGGPQETQYF.

Concerning this clone itself: Other nucleotide sequences in the sample specify the same CDR3. V and J are TRBV6-5 and TRBJ1-1, with TRBD1 identical over 11 bases. With 6 bases clipped from V and 3 bases from J, the junction kept 0 bases outside the gene matches. Germline CDR1 is MNHEY and CDR2 is SVGAGI. The CDR3 runs to 13 residues. CDR3 coding DNA: TGTGCCAGCAGGGGACAGGGGGACACTGAAGCTTTCTTT. Its protein is CASRGQGDTEAFF.

The CDR3 sequence is CASSPGLEFNEQFF. CDR3 nucleotides: TGTGCCAGCTCACCGGGACTAGAATTCAATGAGCAGTTCTTC. The chain is built from TRBV18 and TRBJ2-1; the match to TRBD2 covers 8 bases. Losses at the gene ends were 3 bases for V and 6 bases for J; bases not matched to a gene: 4. Germline CDR1 KGHSH, CDR2 LQKENI. There are 14 residues in the CDR3.

About this clone itself: An end of the junction differs from the germline gene, which may be a read error. The chain links TRBV7-2 to TRBJ1-5, with D possibly TRBD1 on 6 matching bases. The CDR3 spans 14 residues. Germline CDR1 and CDR2: SGHTA and FQGNSA. The CDR3 here is CASRLGGGNQPQHF. The CDR3 DNA follows: TGTGCCAGCAGGTTAGGGGGAGGCAATCAGCCCCAGCATTTT.

The chain links TRBV11-3 to TRBJ2-4, with D possibly being TRBD2 (6 bases). The length of the CDR3 is 17 residues. V lost 5 bases to trimming and J lost 1 base, with 18 bases between them. The germline CDR1 and CDR2 sequences are SGHNT and YENEEA. The chain's CDR3 is CASSLGPGTGAKNIQYF. DNA of the CDR3: TGTGCCAGCAGCCTAGGCCCGGGGACTGGGGCCAAAAACATTCAGTACTTC.

The rearrangement uses TRBV19 and TRBJ1-6, with 8 bases identical to TRBD1. Looked up from germline, CDR1 is LNHDA and CDR2 is SQIVND (reference sequence). CDR3 size: 17 residues. The J segment lost 7 bases and the V segment lost 4 bases, leaving 12 bases of the junction unmatched. The CDR3 is CASSKQGAFSGNSPLHF. DNA of the CDR3: TGTGCCAGTAGTAAGCAGGGGGCATTTTCAGGAAATTCACCCCTCCACTTT.

DNA of the CDR3: TGTGCCAGCAGTTCCCCCGGGACAGGGCTCTCCTACGAGCAGTACTTC. Protein: CASSSPGTGLSYEQYF. This sequence joins TRBV28 and TRBJ2-7; 9 positions match TRBD1. The germline CDR1 and CDR2 sequences are MDHEN and SYDVKM. Germline trimming cut 4 bases from V and 0 bases from J; bases unmatched to any gene: 7. This CDR3 is 16 amino acids long.

The chain uses TRBV5-4 and TRBJ2-7; D possibly corresponds to TRBD2 (6 bases). V lost 0 bases, J lost 0 bases, and 10 bases lay in between. CDR3 length: 15 amino acids. Germline V CDR1 and CDR2: SGHNT, YYREEE (reference sequence). The CDR3 loop is CASSLGGDVSYEQYV. The CDR3 coding sequence is TGTGCCAGCAGCTTGGGGGGGGACGTCTCCTACGAGCAGTACGTC.

This clone occurred a few times. This chain uses TRBV11-2 with TRBJ1-4, with D possibly being TRBD1 (5 bases). This CDR3 is built from 15 residues. Trimming pared 5 bases from V and 7 bases from J, leaving 17 bases between. CDR1 is SGHAT and CDR2 is FQNNGV in the germline V gene. DNA for the CDR3: TGTGCCAGCAGCGGGGACGGAGGGTCGGTTGAAAAACTGTTTTTT. This translates into CASSGDGGSVEKLFF.

The rearrangement joins TRBV6-5 to TRBJ1-3; the D gene is possibly TRBD1 (6 bases). This CDR3 region has 15 residues. Deletions cut 7 bases from V and 0 bases from J, with 13 bases between. Germline-derived CDR1 and CDR2 are MNHEY and SVGAGI. DNA for the CDR3: TGTGCCAGCACTAAGGGGGAGTCCTCTGGAAACACCATATATTTT. As protein: CASTKGESSGNTIYF.

This clone was counted a single time. The chain combines TRBV5-6 with TRBJ1-6, with 7 bases aligning to TRBD1. The CDR3 totals 14 residues. Germline V gene sequence: CDR1 SGHDT, CDR2 YYEEEE. The V gene end was trimmed by 9 bases and the J gene end by 6 bases; junction bases not matched to a gene: 9. In nucleotides, the CDR3 is TGTGCCACCACGACAGGGATTTCTAATTCACCCCTCCACTTT. It translates to CATTTGISNSPLHF.

The chain joins TRBV7-8 to TRBJ2-1; possibly TRBD2 for D (6 bases). V gave up 5 bases and J gave up 10 bases, with 9 bases separating them. The CDR3 sequence is 11 residues long. CDR1 and CDR2 from the germline V gene are SGHVS and FQNEAQ. The CDR3 region has the DNA TGTGCCAGCAGCGTCGGAGGGGAGCAGTTCTTC. Its protein is CASSVGGEQFF.

The table lists this clone with a count of one. The genes are TRBV18 and TRBJ2-5; a weak D match, TRBD1 (5 bases). Germline CDR1 KGHSH, CDR2 LQKENI. CDR3 size: 13 residues. The V end lost 5 bases, the J end lost 5 bases, and 12 bases lay between the germline ends. CDR3 DNA sequence: TGTGCCAGCTCATTAGGACATGTCGAGACCCAGTACTTC. Translating it yields CASSLGHVETQYF.

This clone showed up just a few times. V is TRBV15 and J is TRBJ1-2; D not resolved. Trimming shortened V by 0 bases and J by 3 bases, and 8 bases separated the two germline ends. This CDR3 comprises 14 residues. Germline V gene sequence: CDR1 LNHNV, CDR2 YYDKDF (reference sequence). The CDR3 spells CATSRENSHYGYTF. CDR3 bases: TGTGCCACCAGCAGAGAGAACTCACACTATGGCTACACCTTC. Together with reference TRBV15 and TRBJ1-2, the CDR3 gives the full variable domain: DAMVIQNPRYQVTQFGKPVTLSCSQTLNHNVMYWYQQKSSQAPKLLFHYYDKDFNNEADTPDNFQSRRPNTSFCFLDIRSPGLGDTAMYLCATSRENSHYGYTFGSGTRLTVV.

This clone has only one observation. The chain joins TRBV7-9 to TRBJ1-5, with 7 bases fitting TRBD1. The ends lost 1 base at V and 0 bases at J; junction bases unmatched: 3. Germline lookup yields CDR1 SEHNR and CDR2 FQNEAQ (reference sequence). The CDR3 is 16 residues long. The DNA of the CDR3 is TGTGCCAGCAGCTTAGACAGGGGACTTAGCAATCAGCCCCAGCATTTT. Translated, it gives CASSLDRGLSNQPQHF. Full variable domain (remainder filled in from reference TRBV7-9 and TRBJ1-5): DTGVSQNPRHKITKRGQNVTFRCDPISEHNRLYWYRQTLGQGPEFLTYFQNEAQLEKSRLLSDRFSAERPKGSFSTLEIQRTEQGDSAMYLCASSLDRGLSNQPQHFGDGTRLSIL.

V and J are TRBV5-1 and TRBJ2-2; D unclear. The CDR3 sequence is 14 residues long. V was trimmed by 0 bases and J by 3 bases, leaving 6 bases between them. Germline-derived CDR1 and CDR2 are SGHRS and YFSETQ. The CDR3 coding sequence is TGCGCCAGCAGCTTGGTAGTTGACACCGGGGAGCTGTTTTTT. It translates to CASSLVVDTGELFF. Supplemented by reference TRBV5-1 and TRBJ2-2, the full variable domain reads KAGVTQTPRYLIKTRGQQVTLSCSPISGHRSVSWYQQTPGQGLQFLFEYFSETQRNKGNFPGRFSGRQFSNSRSEMNVSTLELGDSALYLCASSLVVDTGELFFGEGSRLTVL.

This chain connects TRBV5-4 to TRBJ2-7; D unclear. This CDR3 spans 15 amino acids. Trimming shortened V by 1 base and J by 2 bases, and 13 bases separated the two germline ends. Germline V gene lookup returns CDR1 SGHNT and CDR2 YYREEE (reference sequence). CDR3 amino acids: CASSLRSSRPYEQYV. Here the CDR3 DNA reads TGTGCCAGCAGCTTGAGATCCTCTAGGCCCTACGAGCAGTACGTC.

In its sample, this clone was seen once. The chain is built from TRBV28 and TRBJ1-5; D is possibly TRBD1 (5 bases). Trimming pared 6 bases from V and 7 bases from J, leaving 19 bases between. The CDR3 is 15 residues long. CDR1 and CDR2 from the germline V gene are MDHEN and SYDVKM. The CDR3 protein is CASSPLSQGGQPQHF. CDR3 in DNA: TGTGCCAGCAGCCCATTATCCCAGGGAGGGCAGCCCCAGCATTTT.

V gene TRBV11-3 combines with J gene TRBJ2-1; 10 bases align to TRBD2. Germline V CDR1 and CDR2: SGHNT, YENEEA. The V segment lost 4 bases and the J segment 2 bases; nucleotides outside the gene matches: 2. The CDR3 sequence is 15 residues long. CDR3 DNA: TGTGCCAGCAGCTGGACTAGCGGAACCTACAATGAGCAGTTCTTC. This gives the protein CASSWTSGTYNEQFF.

The CDR3 coding sequence is TGTGCCAGTGGCAGCGGGGGGAACTACAATGAGCAGTTCTTC. This translates into CASGSGGNYNEQFF. The V and J genes are TRBV6-5 and TRBJ2-1; 9 nucleotides match TRBD2. The J segment lost 3 bases and the V segment lost 9 bases, leaving 6 bases of the junction unmatched. The germline gives CDR1 MNHEY, CDR2 SVGAGI. The CDR3 is made up of 14 amino acids.

J is TRBJ2-1 and V is TRBV24-1, with a tentative D call TRBD2 (6 bases). The germline V gene encodes CDR1 KGHDR and CDR2 SFDVKD. V was cut by 6 bases and J by 4 bases, with 12 bases left in between. The CDR3 extends over 14 amino acids. The DNA for the CDR3 is TGTGCCACCAGTTCGGCGGGAAAATACAATGAGCAGTTCTTC. Translating it yields CATSSAGKYNEQFF.